One and the same sample provided the 7 T cell receptor beta chains below, sequenced in a study of blood T cell repertoires in COVID-19. The data were produced by immunoSEQ multiplex PCR, yet TCRdb's version contains in-frame clones alone and is incomplete. The sample contains around 70,000 clones, less than 95% of which appear only once. Sequencing was done on a sample of peripheral blood. The receptor source for this set is a woman in her fifties or sixties with active COVID-19.

J is TRBJ2-1 and V is TRBV5-1; possible D gene TRBD1, 6 bases. The CDR3 runs to 13 residues. Germline V gene lookup returns CDR1 SGHRS and CDR2 YFSETQ. V shed 4 bases and J shed 4 bases, with 9 bases lying between them. The CDR3 DNA is TGCGCCAGCAGCCTGGACAGTTACAATGAGCAGTTCTTC. This codes for CASSLDSYNEQFF.

V usage is TRBV5-6 and J usage is TRBJ1-1, with TRBD1 as a possible D gene (5 bases). V was shortened by 2 bases and J by 6 bases, with 11 bases between the two germline ends. Germline CDR1 SGHDT, CDR2 YYEEEE. CDR3 size: 13 residues. CDR3 bases: TGTGCCAGCAGCTTCAGGTGGGACTCTGAAGCTTTCTTT. Its protein product is CASSFRWDSEAFF.

The chain is built from TRBV6-5 and TRBJ2-5; D remains unclear. Trimming shortened V by 0 bases and J by 5 bases, and 7 bases separated the two germline ends. The CDR3 totals 13 residues. Looked up from germline, CDR1 is MNHEY and CDR2 is SVGAGI. CDR3 loop: CASSYSTRETQYF. CDR3 coding DNA: TGTGCCAGCAGTTACTCGACTCGGGAGACCCAGTACTTC.

The chain carries TRBV28 and TRBJ1-1, with 7 bases that match TRBD1. Per germline, CDR1 MDHEN and CDR2 SYDVKM. The length of the CDR3 is 11 residues. V shed 8 bases, J shed 6 bases, and the junction held 3 bases outside the gene matches. This CDR3 reads CASWGTAEAFF. The CDR3 region has the DNA TGTGCCAGCTGGGGGACAGCTGAAGCTTTCTTT.

This rearrangement joins TRBV27 to TRBJ2-7; a weak D match, TRBD1 (7 bases). The ends were cut back, 2 bases at V and 2 bases at J, with 19 bases in the middle. The germline V gene encodes CDR1 MNHEY and CDR2 SMNVEV (reference sequence). The CDR3 runs to 17 residues. CDR3 bases: TGTGCCAGCAGTTTACGCTTTTGGGGGGACAGAGCCTACGAGCAGTACTTC. It is translated as CASSLRFWGDRAYEQYF.

This rearrangement joins TRBV5-1 to TRBJ1-2, with TRBD1 matching over 9 bases. The V gene end was trimmed by 5 bases and the J gene end by 4 bases; junction bases not matched to a gene: 9. The CDR3 runs 15 residues. Germline CDR1 reads SGHRS; CDR2 reads YFSETQ. Written as DNA, the CDR3 is TGCGCCAGCAGGGAACAGGGGGCAATAGGCTATGGCTACACCTTC. This gives the protein CASREQGAIGYGYTF. The entire variable domain, with the rest obtained from reference TRBV5-1 and TRBJ1-2, is as follows: KAGVTQTPRYLIKTRGQQVTLSCSPISGHRSVSWYQQTPGQGLQFLFEYFSETQRNKGNFPGRFSGRQFSNSRSEMNVSTLELGDSALYLCASREQGAIGYGYTFGSGTRLTVV.

J is TRBJ2-2 and V is TRBV21-1; the table's D call, TRBD1, has no DNA check behind it. TRBV21-1 is a pseudogene segment. The CDR3 length is 17 residues. CDR3 region: CASSHQGVSGNTGELFF. CDR3 nucleotide sequence: TGTGCCAGCAGCCATCAGGGGGTTAGCGGGAACACCGGGGAGCTGTTTTTT.